Listed below are T cell receptor beta chains from one sample, sequenced in a study of cytotoxic CD8 clonotypes in ibrutinib-treated CLL. Some clones are missing from TCRdb's copy, which holds only in-frame ones; the method was immunoSEQ multiplex PCR. The sample contains around 300,000 clones, 80% of which appear only once. This specimen consisted of PBMCs, obtained before ibrutinib treatment. The receptors come from a human donor with chronic lymphocytic leukemia. CDR3s include the opening cysteine and the closing phenylalanine or tryptophan. A D gene is named only where the DNA matches it firmly.

v_gene	j_gene	d_gene	CDR3aa
TRBV29-1	TRBJ2-3	.	CSVAWSSTDTQYF
TRBV30	TRBJ1-1	.	CAWRDSPWGNTEAFF
TRBV2	TRBJ2-5	TRBD2	CASRRLAGSPGTQYF
TRBV28	TRBJ2-7	.	CASNPGVREQYF
TRBV7-2	TRBJ2-5	TRBD2	CASSSRPSGSGQETQYF
TRBV5-4	TRBJ2-1	TRBD2	CASSGTSGSSYNEQFF
TRBV29-1	TRBJ2-7	.	CSVLGTIYEQYF
TRBV28	TRBJ1-1	TRBD1	CASRQGGPPNTEAFF
TRBV30	TRBJ2-1	.	CAWGRSWDEQFF
TRBV19	TRBJ2-7	.	CASSILAQTAYEQYF
TRBV11-2	TRBJ1-4	.	CASTPSQTLSNEKLFF
TRBV7-6	TRBJ2-5	TRBD1	CASSSDRGQETQYF
TRBV4-3	TRBJ2-2	.	CASSQDYQPWGTGELFF
TRBV11-2	TRBJ2-5	TRBD2	CASSLTSGPQETQYF
TRBV6-5	TRBJ2-1	TRBD2	CASSAGRNNEQFF
TRBV5-1	TRBJ2-7	TRBD1	CASSSGTAISYEQYF
TRBV5-1	TRBJ2-1	TRBD2	CASSLGDGTRFPFF
TRBV5-1	TRBJ2-1	TRBD2	CASSLSGTSVYNEQFF
TRBV4-3	TRBJ1-4	.	CASSQDLGRGEKLFF
TRBV4-2	TRBJ2-3	TRBD2	CASSQVTAGVIDSDTQYF
TRBV6-5	TRBJ2-7	.	CASRDPGPSSYEQYF
TRBV6-5	TRBJ1-4	.	CASSYMGATNEKLFF
TRBV9	TRBJ1-2	.	CASSVAFAAANYGYTF
TRBV6-4	TRBJ2-2	.	CASSDSFRRGTGELFF
TRBV30	TRBJ2-1	.	CAWSVRGVYNEQFF
TRBV6-5	TRBJ2-1	TRBD2	CAGNRRASGYNEQFF
TRBV5-8	TRBJ1-3	.	CASSLGISGNTIYF
TRBV19	TRBJ2-7	.	CASSSGAGYEQYF
TRBV11-1	TRBJ1-1	.	CASSPGTGTEAFF
TRBV11-2	TRBJ2-7	.	CASSLAGDAYEQYF
TRBV6-5	TRBJ2-7	.	CASSYSRRGAYEQYF
TRBV7-2	TRBJ1-4	.	CASSFPGQGLFF
TRBV15	TRBJ2-7	.	CATSRDLTTSSYEQYF
TRBV5-6	TRBJ2-7	TRBD2	CASSFERGNYEQYF
TRBV11-2	TRBJ2-5	.	CASKLEGGRRAETQYF
TRBV4-1	TRBJ2-6	.	CASSQDWVTPSGANVLTF
TRBV27	TRBJ2-7	.	CASSTGPRSYEQYF
TRBV5-6	TRBJ2-7	TRBD2	CASSLVSLAGGPNEQYF
TRBV9	TRBJ1-4	TRBD1	CASSSGQRLNEKLFF
TRBV29-1	TRBJ2-7	.	CSVAPYRASRGWGYEQYF
TRBV9	TRBJ1-1	.	CASARGTEAFF
TRBV7-3	TRBJ2-1	TRBD2	CASSLLAGDNEQFF
TRBV5-4	TRBJ1-2	.	CASSFRGRGQGYTF
TRBV7-4	TRBJ2-7	.	CASRYRVIPYEQYF
TRBV9	TRBJ1-2	.	CASSVVGHNYGYTF
TRBV5-4	TRBJ2-5	.	CASSLGVETTAETQYF
TRBV5-4	TRBJ2-3	.	CASSLVDYTDTQYF